The 18 T cell receptor beta chains below come from one sample, sequenced in a study of blood T cell repertoires in COVID-19. Libraries were prepared by immunoSEQ multiplex PCR; TCRdb keeps only in-frame clonotypes and omits some of them. The top ten clones hold roughly 3.2% of a sample with around 60,000 clones, around 90% of them seen once. Sequencing was performed on peripheral blood. Source of these receptors: a man aged 45-65 years with active COVID-19.

The V gene is TRBV7-8, the J gene TRBJ1-4, with TRBD1 matching over 9 bases. The CDR3 length is 16 residues. CDR1 is SGHVS and CDR2 is FQNEAQ in the germline V gene. V lost 6 bases to trimming and J lost 4 bases; unmatched junction nucleotides: 9. DNA for the CDR3: TGTGCCAGCAGACCTATTGGACAGGGGTTTAATGAAAAACTGTTTTTT. Protein product: CASRPIGQGFNEKLFF. Using reference TRBV7-8 and TRBJ1-4 for the parts outside the CDR3, the full variable domain is GAGVSQSPRYKVAKRGQDVALRCDPISGHVSLFWYQQALGQGPEFLTYFQNEAQLDKSGLPSDRFFAERPEGSVSTLKIQRTQQEDSAVYLCASRPIGQGFNEKLFFGSGTQLSVL.

This clone showed up just once. This chain joins TRBV4-1 and TRBJ2-3, with 7 bases lining up with TRBD1. V was clipped by 8 bases and J by 2 bases; unmatched bases: 10. Germline assignment: CDR1 MGHRA and CDR2 YSYEKL. The CDR3 has 15 residues. The CDR3 loop reads CASGQGGYFTDTQYF. The DNA for the CDR3 is TGCGCCAGCGGACAAGGGGGCTATTTCACAGATACGCAGTATTTT.

The chain employs TRBV5-8 and TRBJ1-5, with unresolved D. Deletions cut 2 bases from V and 3 bases from J, with 18 bases between. The CDR3 runs 17 residues. Germline V gives CDR1 SGHTS, CDR2 YDEGEE. The CDR3 sequence: CASSFHRGWADNQPQHF. CDR3 DNA: TGTGCCAGCAGCTTTCACAGAGGGTGGGCGGACAATCAGCCCCAGCATTTT.

The V and J genes are TRBV6-6 and TRBJ2-7; the D gene is possibly TRBD2 (5 bases). Trimming cost V 3 bases and J 1 base, with 13 bases left between them. Germline loops: CDR1 MNHNY, CDR2 SVGAGI (reference sequence). The CDR3 is 15 residues long. The DNA of the CDR3 is TGTGCCAGCAGTTATGGGAATCTAGCTTCCTACGAGCAGTACTTC. The encoded protein is CASSYGNLASYEQYF.

The V and J genes are TRBV6-6 and TRBJ2-1, with TRBD2 matching 9 bases. The junction had 5 bases not matched to a gene; V was cut back by 4 bases and J by 7 bases. This CDR3 comprises 14 residues. CDR1 is MNHNY, CDR2 SVGAGI, per germline (reference sequence). The CDR3 here is CASSSFSGGNEQFF. The CDR3 DNA reads TGTGCCAGCAGTTCGTTTAGCGGGGGAAATGAGCAGTTCTTC.

J is TRBJ1-1 and V is TRBV19; D might be TRBD1 (6 bases). The V end was cut by 3 bases, the J end by 3 bases, with 17 bases between. This CDR3 region has 16 residues. CDR1 and CDR2 (germline): LNHDA, SQIVND (reference sequence). The CDR3 loop reads CASSMTQRTAYTEAFF. The CDR3 region has the DNA TGTGCCAGTAGTATGACCCAGAGGACAGCCTACACTGAAGCTTTCTTT.

The chain's CDR3 is CASSSPGTSGGALTDTQYF. CDR3 DNA: TGTGCCAGCAGCTCCCCCGGGACTAGCGGGGGGGCCCTCACAGATACGCAGTATTTT. The chain recombines TRBV5-6 with TRBJ2-3; 16 nucleotides match TRBD2. Germline trimming cut 3 bases from V and 2 bases from J; bases unmatched to any gene: 9. CDR3 size: 19 residues. The germline V gene has CDR1 SGHDT and CDR2 YYEEEE.

The rearrangement uses TRBV2 and TRBJ2-4, with TRBD1 matching 9 bases. Trimming removed 10 bases from V and 2 bases from J; junction bases left unmatched: 6. This CDR3 is 14 amino acids long. Germline assignment: CDR1 SNHLY and CDR2 FYNNEI. For the CDR3, the DNA is TGTGCCACCCGGGACAGGGTGACCAAAAACATTCAGTACTTC. It yields the protein CATRDRVTKNIQYF.

This clone was observed once. The rearrangement links TRBV3-1 (or the pseudogene TRBV3-2) to TRBJ1-5; D is unresolved. CDR1 LGHDT and CDR2 YNNKEL come from the germline V gene (reference sequence). Trimming removed 5 bases from V and 0 bases from J, with 2 bases in between. This CDR3 contains 12 residues. The CDR3 nucleotides read TGTGCCAGCAGCTATAGCAATCAGCCCCAGCATTTT. Protein sequence: CASSYSNQPQHF.

The chain employs TRBV4-2 and TRBJ2-5, with D possibly TRBD2 on 5 matching bases. Germline V gives CDR1 LGHNA, CDR2 YNFKEQ. V was clipped by 0 bases and J by 4 bases, with 18 bases between them. The CDR3 is 17 residues long. The CDR3 loop reads CASSQDFQLGLSETQYF. In nucleotides, the CDR3 is TGTGCCAGCAGCCAAGATTTTCAACTAGGGCTTTCAGAGACCCAGTACTTC.

The chain is built from TRBV12-5 and TRBJ2-3, with a possible D match to TRBD2 (5 bases). Germline V gene sequence: CDR1 LGHNT, CDR2 FRNRAP. This CDR3 has 16 residues. V lost 3 bases and J lost 2, with 15 bases in between. CDR3 in amino acids: CASGFGGRGVTDTQYF. In DNA form, the CDR3 reads TGTGCTAGTGGTTTTGGAGGTCGGGGTGTCACAGATACGCAGTATTTT.

The chain has TRBV28 and TRBJ2-2, with D uncertain. The germline V and J ends were trimmed by 2 bases and 3 bases, with 10 bases remaining between them. Germline V lookup: CDR1 MDHEN, CDR2 SYDVKM. The CDR3 loop spans 15 amino acids. This chain's CDR3 is CASSLLAQHTGELFF. CDR3 sequence (DNA): TGTGCCAGCAGTTTACTGGCACAGCACACCGGGGAGCTGTTTTTT. Drawing the rest from reference TRBV28 and TRBJ2-2, the complete variable domain is DVKVTQSSRYLVKRTGEKVFLECVQDMDHENMFWYRQDPGLGLRLIYFSYDVKMKEKGDIPEGYSVSREKKERFSLILESASTNQTSMYLCASSLLAQHTGELFFGEGSRLTVL.

This clone was counted between two and nine times. The V and J genes are TRBV5-1 and TRBJ2-7; no definite D call. CDR1 SGHRS and CDR2 YFSETQ come from the germline V gene. V dropped 5 bases and J dropped 2 bases, with 14 bases sitting between them. This CDR3 is 14 amino acids long. The chain's CDR3 is CASSPTVSTYEQYF. The CDR3 DNA follows: TGCGCCAGCAGTCCTACAGTTTCTACCTACGAGCAGTACTTC. Full variable domain (rest looked up from reference TRBV5-1 and TRBJ2-7): KAGVTQTPRYLIKTRGQQVTLSCSPISGHRSVSWYQQTPGQGLQFLFEYFSETQRNKGNFPGRFSGRQFSNSRSEMNVSTLELGDSALYLCASSPTVSTYEQYFGPGTRLTVT.

The chain combines TRBV6-5 with TRBJ1-2; 10 bases align to TRBD1. The CDR3 contains 14 residues. J was trimmed by 6 bases and V by 5 bases; bases with no gene match: 6. Per the germline V gene, CDR1 is MNHEY and CDR2 is SVGAGI. The CDR3 here is CASSLTGGADGYTF. The CDR3 DNA is TGTGCCAGCAGTCTGACAGGGGGCGCCGATGGCTACACCTTC.

The gene calls are TRBV21-1 and TRBJ1-5; TRBD1 reflects the table's D call only, with no check against the DNA. TRBV21-1 is listed as a pseudogene. The CDR3 spans 16 residues. The CDR3 coding sequence is TGTGCCAGCCGGGACAGGGGTGTTCGGGCCAATCAGCCCCAGCATTTT. This gives the protein CASRDRGVRANQPQHF.

This sequence joins TRBV2 and TRBJ2-2, with a tentative D call TRBD2 (5 bases). Germline V lookup: CDR1 SNHLY, CDR2 FYNNEI. V dropped 7 bases and J dropped 4 bases, with 16 bases sitting between them. The CDR3 has 15 residues. CDR3 DNA: TGTGCCAGCAAGTACGGGGAATGGGGCACCGGGGAGCTGTTTTTT. Encoded protein: CASKYGEWGTGELFF.

J is TRBJ2-7 and V is TRBV11-2, with D perhaps TRBD2 (6 bases). Germline values: CDR1 SGHAT, CDR2 FQNNGV. The CDR3 is 15 residues long. The V gene lost 1 base and the J gene lost 5 bases, with 15 bases spanning the gap. The CDR3 DNA reads as TGTGCCAGCAGCTTAGCCCCTACGACTAGTCACGAGCAGTACTTC. Translation: CASSLAPTTSHEQYF.

The chain carries TRBV12-5 and TRBJ2-2; 7 bases are a match to TRBD1. CDR1 LGHNT and CDR2 FRNRAP come from the germline V gene. This CDR3 comprises 13 residues. The junction had 4 bases not matched to a gene; V was cut back by 8 bases and J by 4 bases. CDR3 residues: CASNRDSTGELFF. The CDR3 region has the DNA TGTGCTAGTAACCGGGACAGCACCGGGGAGCTGTTTTTT. Full variable domain (rest looked up from reference TRBV12-5 and TRBJ2-2): DARVTQTPRHKVTEMGQEVTMRCQPILGHNTVFWYRQTMMQGLELLAYFRNRAPLDDSGMPKDRFSAEMPDATLATLKIQPSEPRDSAVYFCASNRDSTGELFFGEGSRLTVL.